The present T cell receptor (beta chain) was sequenced within a study of blood T cell repertoires in COVID-19 (dated by TCRdb to 2019 to 2021). Some background on the complete study: The collaborator samples originated in the United States, Italy and Spain and spanned the acute and convalescent phases of COVID-19. Sample metadata almost always included a de-identified subject ID, COVID-19 status, age in years and sex. The prospective study material was composed of cDNA or gDNA derived from T cells, B-cell-depleted T cells, or PBMCs. A freely available public database, intended as a resource for researchers studying the immune response to SARS-CoV-2, is where the repertoires were released. Deeply sampled blood TCRbeta repertoires from subjects exposed to, actively infected with, or recovered from COVID-19 were included in the dataset. The samples were drawn from two sources: the first 160 participants of the ongoing ImmuneRACE study, and 950 to 1,500 subjects contributed by 6 global collaborators. HLA class I and class II types, where available, came from metadata supplied by the sample provider rather than from assay-based typing.

General findings and caveats noted by the study authors: The amount of clinical and demographic metadata varied by source and participant and was provided uncurated.

Remarks on this clone: There is no known antigen for this receptor. Qualities for individual bases were not recorded, and no much larger clone is one base off.

Inclusive of the bounding cysteine and phenylalanine, the CDR3 is 13 residues long. Kept here is only the CDR3 DNA, which spans 39 bases and is read in frame from base 1. V loses 5 bases at its end and J loses 0 bases; junction bases beyond the gene matches: 0. TCRbeta CDR3 regions were amplified from genomic DNA using the immunoSEQ Assay, a bias-controlled multiplex PCR. The paper's processing steps were these. The number of nucleated cells in each sample was estimated by amplification of reference gene primers within the assay. To quantify the absolute abundance of each unique TCRbeta CDR3 rearrangement, sequence reads were collapsed and filtered. Productive Simpson clonality was computed per sample as the square root of Simpson's diversity index over productive rearrangements. The clones in this table, taken by TCRdb from immuneACCESS, are in-frame only. Not every clone is retained; where verified, under half of the shortfall comes from an unresolved V gene, and the cause of the rest is unknown. D and trimming were read from the DNA, whereas the V and J calls and clone size are those reported in that table. The sample includes about 120,000 clones, with about 87% observed a single time. The top ten hold 2% to 2.5% of the sample.

Each collaborating institution followed its own protocols to collect whole blood in K2EDTA tubes. Collaborator samples were shipped for TCRbeta analysis as frozen whole blood, isolated PBMCs, or DNA extracted from either sample type. The source of this sequence is a woman between 50 and 59 years old with acute or convalescent COVID-19. The rearranged chain carries TRBV12-3 or TRBV12-4 and TRBJ1-1, and 7 bases in between align with TRBD1. Input material: peripheral blood. The DNA is as follows: TGTGCCAGCAGTGACAGGGTGAACACTGAAGCTTTCTTT. Its protein reads: CASSDRVNTEAFF.